What follows are 26 T cell receptor beta chains derived from one specimen sequenced in a study of CD8 T cells in Susac syndrome. RNA in amounts of roughly 0.45 to 1 ug was reverse transcribed with random hexamers. TCRdb independently ran MiXCR on the immunoSEQ multiplex PCR reads; one entry per CDR3 protein. Of about 430,000 distinct CDR3 sequences detected, more than 80% appear once; the ten largest clones hold around 0.12%. The sample taken for sequencing was CD8+ T cells from PBMCs. All receptors derive from a human donor with multiple sclerosis.

The chain combines TRBV5-1 with TRBJ2-7; D is possibly TRBD1 or TRBD2 (5 bases each). This CDR3 has 16 residues. Germline V CDR1 and CDR2: SGHRS, YFSETQ. V shed 5 bases and J shed 0 bases, with 18 bases lying between them. In nucleotides, the CDR3 is TGCGCCAGCAGTTTTCACGACGGGACGGCCTCCTACGAGCAGTACTTC. Translating it yields CASSFHDGTASYEQYF.

The V gene is TRBV28, the J gene TRBJ2-2, with a tentative D call TRBD2 (6 bases). This CDR3 spans 15 amino acids. The V and J ends lost 6 bases and 1 base respectively, with 12 bases between them. Germline loops: CDR1 MDHEN, CDR2 SYDVKM. CDR3 sequence (DNA): TGTGCCAGCAGCCGCGGGATGATGAACACCGGGGAGCTGTTTTTT. Translating gives CASSRGMMNTGELFF.

CDR3: CASSFSRGEETQYF. CDR3 bases: TGTGCCAGCAGCTTTTCCAGGGGGGAAGAGACCCAGTACTTC. The chain joins TRBV7-8 to TRBJ2-5, with D perhaps TRBD1 (7 bases). Germline loops: CDR1 SGHVS, CDR2 FQNEAQ. The germline V and J ends were trimmed by 3 bases and 3 bases, with 11 bases remaining between them. There are 14 residues in the CDR3.

The rearrangement uses TRBV5-1 and TRBJ2-5, with D unclear. CDR3 length: 14 residues. Trimming took off 6 bases at V and 1 base at J, with 13 bases between the two ends. Germline lookup yields CDR1 SGHRS and CDR2 YFSETQ. The CDR3: CASNSDGPQETQYF. The CDR3 region has the DNA TGCGCCAGCAATTCGGACGGGCCCCAAGAGACCCAGTACTTC. Full variable domain (remainder filled in from reference TRBV5-1 and TRBJ2-5): KAGVTQTPRYLIKTRGQQVTLSCSPISGHRSVSWYQQTPGQGLQFLFEYFSETQRNKGNFPGRFSGRQFSNSRSEMNVSTLELGDSALYLCASNSDGPQETQYFGPGTRLLVL.

The J gene is TRBJ1-4, the V gene TRBV10-2; D remains ambiguous. Trimming took 7 bases from V and 8 from J, leaving 17 bases between them. Germline-derived CDR1 and CDR2 are WSHSY and SAAADI. The CDR3 extends over 14 amino acids. This chain's CDR3 is CASTEDGLMEKLFF. CDR3 sequence (DNA): TGCGCCAGCACCGAGGACGGATTAATGGAAAAACTGTTTTTT.

The chain combines TRBV2 with TRBJ2-3, with no clear D. The CDR3 runs to 10 residues. V was clipped by 7 bases and J by 8 bases, with 7 bases between them. CDR1 is SNHLY and CDR2 is FYNNEI in the germline V gene. The CDR3 DNA reads as TGTGCCAGCATCGGTGGTACGCAGTATTTT. Its translation is CASIGGTQYF.

This chain uses TRBV5-5 with TRBJ1-1, with no clear D. In germline, CDR1 is SGHKS, CDR2 YYEKEE (reference sequence). This CDR3 is 14 amino acids long. V gave up 3 bases and J gave up 1 base, with 10 bases separating them. The DNA for the CDR3 is TGTGCCAGCAGCTCCCCGCTGGGGAACACTGAAGCTTTCTTT. Its translation is CASSSPLGNTEAFF.

The chain is built from TRBV2 and TRBJ2-7, with D maybe TRBD2 (6 bases). The CDR3 sequence is 12 residues long. Germline-derived CDR1 and CDR2 are SNHLY and FYNNEI. V lost 11 bases, J lost 0 bases, and 11 bases lay in between. The CDR3 nucleotides are TGTGCCGCGCGGGGCCTCTCCTACGAGCAGTACTTC. Translation gives CAARGLSYEQYF.

For the CDR3, the DNA is TGTGCCAGCAGCCCGGACAGGGCAAGCGGGAGGGTCAGAACCGGGGAGCTGTTTTTT. Its translation is CASSPDRASGRVRTGELFF. The V gene is TRBV5-6, the J gene TRBJ2-2, with 10 bases lining up with TRBD2. CDR1 is SGHDT, CDR2 YYEEEE, per germline. This CDR3 is 19 amino acids long. V shed 4 bases, J shed 5 bases, and the junction held 17 bases outside the gene matches.

The rearrangement uses TRBV11-2 and TRBJ1-1; possibly TRBD1 for D (5 bases). V was shortened by 3 bases and J by 4 bases, with 15 bases between the two germline ends. Germline V gives CDR1 SGHAT, CDR2 FQNNGV. The CDR3 contains 15 residues. CDR3 region: CASSFGGAWSTEAFF. CDR3 nucleotides: TGTGCCAGCAGCTTCGGAGGGGCATGGTCCACTGAAGCTTTCTTT. Variable domain in full (rest from reference TRBV11-2 and TRBJ1-1): EAGVAQSPRYKIIEKRQSVAFWCNPISGHATLYWYQQILGQGPKLLIQFQNNGVVDDSQLPKDRFSAERLKGVDSTLKIQPAKLEDSAVYLCASSFGGAWSTEAFFGQGTRLTVV.

The rearrangement links TRBV9 to TRBJ1-1; D might be TRBD1 (6 bases). Germline V gives CDR1 SGDLS, CDR2 YYNGEE. CDR3 length equals 15 residues. Between the trimmed V and J ends, which lost 3 bases and 3 bases, there was a span of 15 bases. The CDR3 is CASSADGGYDTEAFF. CDR3 bases: TGTGCCAGCAGCGCCGACGGGGGCTACGACACTGAAGCTTTCTTT.

This sequence joins TRBV20-1 and TRBJ2-7; D is perhaps TRBD1 (6 bases). Germline V gene lookup returns CDR1 DFQATT and CDR2 SNEGSKA (reference sequence). The V end lost 5 bases, the J end lost 4 bases, and 24 bases lay between the germline ends. The CDR3 has 16 residues. The chain's CDR3 is CSAAQGSWRLGYEQYF. The CDR3 nucleotides read TGCAGTGCTGCACAGGGAAGCTGGCGTTTGGGGTACGAGCAGTACTTC.

A single count supports this clonotype. The chain uses TRBV7-9 and TRBJ2-7, with TRBD1 matching 8 bases. The CDR3 loop spans 15 amino acids. J gave up 2 bases and V 5 bases, and 8 bases lay outside the gene matches. The V gene's germline CDR1 is SEHNR and CDR2 FQNEAQ (reference sequence). CDR3 sequence reads: CASSDLGQVTYEQYF. The CDR3, as DNA: TGTGCCAGCAGCGACCTGGGACAGGTAACCTACGAGCAGTACTTC.

The gene calls are TRBV2 and TRBJ2-7; the D gene is possibly TRBD2 (6 bases). Germline-derived CDR1 and CDR2 are SNHLY and FYNNEI. Trimming cost V 1 base and J 1 base, with 11 bases left between them. This CDR3 has 15 residues. CDR3 in DNA: TGTGCCAGCAGTGAAGTGCGGGACGCATCCTACGAGCAGTACTTC. It encodes CASSEVRDASYEQYF.

This chain uses TRBV5-1 with TRBJ2-3, with D unresolved. Germline loops: CDR1 SGHRS, CDR2 YFSETQ. The CDR3 has 14 amino acids. Trimming took off 3 bases at V and 3 bases at J, with 11 bases between the two ends. This chain's CDR3 is CASSSDQPTDTQYF. DNA for the CDR3: TGCGCCAGCAGCTCCGATCAACCGACAGATACGCAGTATTTT.

The J gene is TRBJ2-7, the V gene TRBV13, with D hard to call. The ends were cut back, 5 bases at V and 4 bases at J, with 12 bases in the middle. Germline values: CDR1 PRHDT, CDR2 FYEKMQ (reference sequence). The CDR3 consists of 13 residues. The CDR3 spells CASSQSSEYEQYF. The DNA of the CDR3 is TGTGCCAGCAGCCAAAGCTCGGAATACGAGCAGTACTTC. The full variable domain, completed using reference TRBV13 and TRBJ2-7, is AAGVIQSPRHLIKEKRETATLKCYPIPRHDTVYWYQQGPGQDPQFLISFYEKMQSDKGSIPDRFSAQQFSDYHSELNMSSLELGDSALYFCASSQSSEYEQYFGPGTRLTVT.

This clonotype was seen only once. The rearrangement uses TRBV13 and TRBJ2-7; D might be TRBD1 or TRBD2, each matching 5 bases. The CDR3 extends over 14 amino acids. The V end lost 1 base, the J end lost 3 bases, and 10 bases lay between the germline ends. Looked up from germline, CDR1 is PRHDT and CDR2 is FYEKMQ (reference sequence). The CDR3 nucleotides read TGTGCCAGCAGCTTAGATGAGGGGAGCTACGAGCAGTACTTC. As protein: CASSLDEGSYEQYF.

This clonotype was picked up a small number of times. The chain links TRBV5-1 to TRBJ2-7, with 7 positions matching TRBD1. The CDR3 extends over 15 amino acids. The V and J ends lost 2 bases and 5 bases, in that order; junction bases with no gene match: 10. The germline CDR1 and CDR2 sequences are SGHRS and YFSETQ. The CDR3, as DNA: TGCGCCAGCAGCTTAGGAGAAAGGGGGCTCGACGAGCAGTACTTC. This gives the protein CASSLGERGLDEQYF. The variable domain in full, completed from reference TRBV5-1 and TRBJ2-7, reads KAGVTQTPRYLIKTRGQQVTLSCSPISGHRSVSWYQQTPGQGLQFLFEYFSETQRNKGNFPGRFSGRQFSNSRSEMNVSTLELGDSALYLCASSLGERGLDEQYFGPGTRLTVT.

This rearrangement joins TRBV11-3 to TRBJ2-7; a possible D gene is TRBD2 (5 bases). V dropped 5 bases and J dropped 6 bases, with 14 bases sitting between them. Looked up from germline, CDR1 is SGHNT and CDR2 is YENEEA. This CDR3 is built from 13 residues. The CDR3 spells CASSLAGEFEQYF. The CDR3 bases are TGTGCCAGCAGCCTAGCCGGGGAGTTCGAGCAGTACTTC.

The chain has TRBV11-2 and TRBJ2-7; D call uncertain. This CDR3 region has 13 residues. The germline gives CDR1 SGHAT, CDR2 FQNNGV. With 8 bases removed from V and 5 bases from J, the gap between germline ends came to 16 bases. The CDR3 loop reads CASARPPHHEQYF. The CDR3 DNA sequence: TGTGCCAGCGCTCGCCCCCCCCACCACGAGCAGTACTTC.

The V and J genes are TRBV6-5 and TRBJ2-1; maybe TRBD2 (6 bases). CDR1 and CDR2 from the germline V gene are MNHEY and SVGAGI. This CDR3 contains 14 residues. Between the trimmed V and J ends, which lost 5 bases and 4 bases, there was a span of 12 bases. CDR3 residues: CASSPGLPYNEQFF. CDR3 sequence (DNA): TGTGCCAGCAGTCCGGGACTCCCTTACAATGAGCAGTTCTTC.

This chain connects TRBV29-1 to TRBJ2-5, with D possibly TRBD1 on 5 matching bases. Germline CDR1 SQVTM, CDR2 ANQGSEA. The ends were cut back, 2 bases at V and 4 bases at J, with 14 bases in the middle. The CDR3 is 14 residues long. CDR3 DNA sequence: TGCAGCGTTGAAAGAGAACAGGTCGTAGAGACCCAGTACTTC. Its translation is CSVEREQVVETQYF.

This chain links TRBV12-3 or TRBV12-4 with TRBJ2-1, with 8 nucleotides matching TRBD2. V was pared by 2 bases and J by 5 bases, with 8 bases of the junction left unmatched. CDR3 length: 16 residues. CDR3 bases: TGTGCCAGCAGTTTACAGATAGCGGGGTTGAACAATGAGCAGTTCTTC. This translates into CASSLQIAGLNNEQFF.

The V call is TRBV7-2, the J call TRBJ1-5; no clear D gene. Germline loops: CDR1 SGHTA, CDR2 FQGNSA. This CDR3 spans 15 amino acids. V lost 1 base and J lost 7, with 14 bases in between. The CDR3 loop reads CASSLDSGLGQPQHF. The CDR3 nucleotides are TGTGCCAGCAGCTTAGATTCGGGGTTGGGGCAGCCCCAGCATTTT.

This chain connects TRBV6-5 to TRBJ2-1, with unresolved D. Deletions cut 0 bases from V and 0 bases from J, with 12 bases between. This CDR3 is built from 17 residues. Germline V CDR1 and CDR2: MNHEY, SVGAGI. The CDR3 sequence: CASSYSIAASSYNEQFF. CDR3 nucleotides: TGTGCCAGCAGTTACTCGATAGCAGCAAGCTCCTACAATGAGCAGTTCTTC.

This rearrangement joins TRBV4-1 to TRBJ2-1; 8 bases fit TRBD2. The V gene's germline CDR1 is MGHRA and CDR2 YSYEKL. After removal of 2 bases from V and 2 bases from J, the junction contained 2 bases not matched to a gene. The CDR3 runs 15 residues. DNA for the CDR3: TGCGCCAGCAGCCAAACTAGCGGACCCTACAATGAGCAGTTCTTC. Its translation: CASSQTSGPYNEQFF.